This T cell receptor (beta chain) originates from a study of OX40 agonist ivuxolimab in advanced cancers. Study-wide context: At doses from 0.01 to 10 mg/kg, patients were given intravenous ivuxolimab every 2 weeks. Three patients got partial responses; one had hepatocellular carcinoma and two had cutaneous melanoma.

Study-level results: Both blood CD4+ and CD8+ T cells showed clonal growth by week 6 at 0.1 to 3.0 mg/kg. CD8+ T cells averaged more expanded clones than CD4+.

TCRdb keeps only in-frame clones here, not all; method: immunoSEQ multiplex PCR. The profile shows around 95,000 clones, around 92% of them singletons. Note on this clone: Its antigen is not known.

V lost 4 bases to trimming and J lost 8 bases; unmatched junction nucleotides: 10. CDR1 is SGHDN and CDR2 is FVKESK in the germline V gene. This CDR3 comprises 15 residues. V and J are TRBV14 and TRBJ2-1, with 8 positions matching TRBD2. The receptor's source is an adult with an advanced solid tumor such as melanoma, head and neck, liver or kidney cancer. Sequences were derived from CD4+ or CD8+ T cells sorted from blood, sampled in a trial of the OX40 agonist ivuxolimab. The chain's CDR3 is CASSRGTRFFDEQFF. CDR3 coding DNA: TGTGCCAGCAGCCGCGGGACTAGGTTCTTCGATGAGCAGTTCTTC. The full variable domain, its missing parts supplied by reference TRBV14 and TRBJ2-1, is EAGVTQFPSHSVIEKGQTVTLRCDPISGHDNLYWYRRVMGKEIKFLLHFVKESKQDESGMPNNRFLAERTGGTYSTLKVQPAELEDSGVYFCASSRGTRFFDEQFFGPGTRLTVL.